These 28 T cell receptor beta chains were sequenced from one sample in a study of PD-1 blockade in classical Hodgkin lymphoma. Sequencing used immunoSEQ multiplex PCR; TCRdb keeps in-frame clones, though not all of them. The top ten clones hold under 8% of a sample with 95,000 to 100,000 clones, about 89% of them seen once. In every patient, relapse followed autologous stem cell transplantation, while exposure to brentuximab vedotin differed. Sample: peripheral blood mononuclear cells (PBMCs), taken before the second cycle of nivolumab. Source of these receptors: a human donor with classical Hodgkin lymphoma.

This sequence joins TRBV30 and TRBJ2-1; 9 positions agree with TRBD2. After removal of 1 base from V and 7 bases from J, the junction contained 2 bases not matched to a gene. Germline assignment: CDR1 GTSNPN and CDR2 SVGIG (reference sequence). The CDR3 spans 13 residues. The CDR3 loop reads CAWSDAGGNEQFF. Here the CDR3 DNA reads TGTGCCTGGAGTGACGCGGGGGGGAATGAGCAGTTCTTC.

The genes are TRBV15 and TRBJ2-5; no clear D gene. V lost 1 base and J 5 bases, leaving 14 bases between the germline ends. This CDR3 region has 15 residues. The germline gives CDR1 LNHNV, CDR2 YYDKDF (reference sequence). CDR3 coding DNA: TGTGCCACCAGCAGAGGTGCCCTCCCTAGGGAGACCCAGTACTTC. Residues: CATSRGALPRETQYF.

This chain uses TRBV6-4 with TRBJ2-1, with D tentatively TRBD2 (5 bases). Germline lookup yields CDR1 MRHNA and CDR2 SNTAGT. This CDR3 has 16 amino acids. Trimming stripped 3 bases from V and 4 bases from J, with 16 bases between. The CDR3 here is CASSDFLTSSYNEQFF. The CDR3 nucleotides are TGTGCCAGCAGTGATTTCTTAACTAGTTCGTACAATGAGCAGTTCTTC.

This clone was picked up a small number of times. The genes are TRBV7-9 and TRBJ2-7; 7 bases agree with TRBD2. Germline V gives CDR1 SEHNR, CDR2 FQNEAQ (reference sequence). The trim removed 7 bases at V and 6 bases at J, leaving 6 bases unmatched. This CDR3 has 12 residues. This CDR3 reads CASTRGRAEQYF. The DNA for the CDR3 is TGTGCCAGCACGCGGGGGAGGGCCGAGCAGTACTTC.

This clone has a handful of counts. The CDR3 here is CASRRGNTEAFF. The DNA of the CDR3 is TGTGCCAGCAGAAGGGGGAACACTGAAGCTTTCTTT. The V and J genes are TRBV6-5 and TRBJ1-1; D perhaps matches TRBD1 (5 bases). With 6 bases removed from V and 1 base from J, the gap between germline ends came to 6 bases. The CDR3 runs to 12 residues. Per the germline V gene, CDR1 is MNHEY and CDR2 is SVGAGI.

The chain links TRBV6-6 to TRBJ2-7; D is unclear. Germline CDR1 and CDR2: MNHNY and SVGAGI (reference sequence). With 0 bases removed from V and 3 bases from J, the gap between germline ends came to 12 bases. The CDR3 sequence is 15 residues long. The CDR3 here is CASSYSTSGDYEQYF. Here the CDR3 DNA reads TGTGCCAGCAGTTACTCGACCTCCGGTGACTACGAGCAGTACTTC.

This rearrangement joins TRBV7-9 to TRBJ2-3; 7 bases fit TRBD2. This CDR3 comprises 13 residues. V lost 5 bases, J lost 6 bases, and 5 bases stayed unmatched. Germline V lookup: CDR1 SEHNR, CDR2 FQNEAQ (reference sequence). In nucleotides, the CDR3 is TGTGCCAGCAGCCACCTGGGGGGGGATACGCAGTATTTT. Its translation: CASSHLGGDTQYF.

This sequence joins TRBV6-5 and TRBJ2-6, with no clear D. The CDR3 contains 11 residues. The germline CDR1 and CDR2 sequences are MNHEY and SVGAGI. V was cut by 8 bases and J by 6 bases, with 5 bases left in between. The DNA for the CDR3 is TGTGCCAGCTCCGAGGCCAACGTCCTGACTTTC. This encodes CASSEANVLTF.

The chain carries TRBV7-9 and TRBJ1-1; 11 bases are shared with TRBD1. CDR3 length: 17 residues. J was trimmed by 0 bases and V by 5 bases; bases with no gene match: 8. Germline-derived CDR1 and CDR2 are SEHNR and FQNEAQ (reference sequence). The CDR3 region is CASSAMGQGGMNTEAFF. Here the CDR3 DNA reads TGTGCCAGCAGCGCAATGGGACAGGGGGGGATGAACACTGAAGCTTTCTTT.

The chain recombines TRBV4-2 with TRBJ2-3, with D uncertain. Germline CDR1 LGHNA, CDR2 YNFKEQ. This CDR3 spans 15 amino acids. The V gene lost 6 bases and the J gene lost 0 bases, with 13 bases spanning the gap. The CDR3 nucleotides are TGTGCCAGCAGAGCTGCGGTAGTGAGCACAGATACGCAGTATTTT. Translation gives CASRAAVVSTDTQYF.

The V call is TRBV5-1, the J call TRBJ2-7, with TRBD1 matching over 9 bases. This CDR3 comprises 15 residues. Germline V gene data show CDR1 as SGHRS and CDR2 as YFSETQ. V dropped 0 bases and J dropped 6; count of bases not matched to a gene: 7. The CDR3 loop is CASSLAGQGRVEQYF. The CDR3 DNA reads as TGCGCCAGCAGCTTGGCCGGACAGGGGAGGGTCGAGCAGTACTTC.

CDR3 bases: TGTGCCAGCAGCCTGGACAGGGCCTACGAGCAGTACTTC. It encodes CASSLDRAYEQYF. This chain links TRBV27 with TRBJ2-7; the match to TRBD1 covers 8 bases. Looked up from germline, CDR1 is MNHEY and CDR2 is SMNVEV (reference sequence). This CDR3 comprises 13 residues. J lost 2 bases, V lost 6 bases, and 3 bases had no gene match.

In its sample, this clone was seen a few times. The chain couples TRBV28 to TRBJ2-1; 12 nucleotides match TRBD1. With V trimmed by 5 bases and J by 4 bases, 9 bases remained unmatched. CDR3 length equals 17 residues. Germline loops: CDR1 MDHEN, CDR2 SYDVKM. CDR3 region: CASSGTPGQGAYNEQFF. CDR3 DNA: TGTGCCAGCAGTGGAACACCGGGACAGGGGGCGTACAATGAGCAGTTCTTC.

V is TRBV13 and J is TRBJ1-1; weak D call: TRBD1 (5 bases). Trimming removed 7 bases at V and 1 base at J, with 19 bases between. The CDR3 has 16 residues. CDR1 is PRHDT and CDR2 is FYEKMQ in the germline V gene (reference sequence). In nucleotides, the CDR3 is TGTGCCAGCACCCTAATCAACAGGATTGGGAACACTGAAGCTTTCTTT. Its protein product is CASTLINRIGNTEAFF.

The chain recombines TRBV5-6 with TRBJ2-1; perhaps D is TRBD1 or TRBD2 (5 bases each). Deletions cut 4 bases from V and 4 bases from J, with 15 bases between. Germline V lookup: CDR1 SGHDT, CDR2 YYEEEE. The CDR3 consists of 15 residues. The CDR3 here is CASSGGYFIYNEQFF. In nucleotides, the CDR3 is TGTGCCAGCAGCGGGGGATACTTTATATACAATGAGCAGTTCTTC.

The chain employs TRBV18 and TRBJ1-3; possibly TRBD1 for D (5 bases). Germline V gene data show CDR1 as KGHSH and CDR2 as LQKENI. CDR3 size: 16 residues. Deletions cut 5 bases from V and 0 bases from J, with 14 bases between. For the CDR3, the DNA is TGTGCCAGCTCATCTTCGGGACTTAGCTCTGGAAACACCATATATTTT. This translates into CASSSSGLSSGNTIYF. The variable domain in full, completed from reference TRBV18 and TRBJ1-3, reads NAGVMQNPRHLVRRRGQEARLRCSPMKGHSHVYWYRQLPEEGLKFMVYLQKENIIDESGMPKERFSAEFPKEGPSILRIQQVVRGDSAAYFCASSSSGLSSGNTIYFGEGSWLTVV.

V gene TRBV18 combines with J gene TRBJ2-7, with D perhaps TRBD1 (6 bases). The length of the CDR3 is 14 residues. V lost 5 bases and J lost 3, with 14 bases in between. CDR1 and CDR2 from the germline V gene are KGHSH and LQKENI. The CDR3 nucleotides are TGTGCCAGCTCAGATTACGGGACACTCTACGAGCAGTACTTC. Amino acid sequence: CASSDYGTLYEQYF.

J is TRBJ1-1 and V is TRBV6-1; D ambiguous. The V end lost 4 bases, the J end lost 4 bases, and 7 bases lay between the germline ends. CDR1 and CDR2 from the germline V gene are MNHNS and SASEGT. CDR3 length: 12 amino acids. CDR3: CASSGQATEAFF. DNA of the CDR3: TGTGCCAGCAGTGGGCAGGCCACTGAAGCTTTCTTT.

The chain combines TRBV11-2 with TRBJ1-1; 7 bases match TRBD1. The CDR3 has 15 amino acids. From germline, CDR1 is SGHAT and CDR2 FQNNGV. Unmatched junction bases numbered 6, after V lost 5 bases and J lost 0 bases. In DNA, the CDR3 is TGTGCCAGCAGCGCATCAGGGGGGCTGAACACTGAAGCTTTCTTT. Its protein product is CASSASGGLNTEAFF.

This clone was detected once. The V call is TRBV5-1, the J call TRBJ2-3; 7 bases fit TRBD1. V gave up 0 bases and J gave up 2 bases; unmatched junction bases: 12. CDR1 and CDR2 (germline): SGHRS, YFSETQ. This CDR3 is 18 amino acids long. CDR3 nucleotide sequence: TGCGCCAGCAGCTTGGAAGGGTGGGGACAGATAAACACAGATACGCAGTATTTT. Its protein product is CASSLEGWGQINTDTQYF.

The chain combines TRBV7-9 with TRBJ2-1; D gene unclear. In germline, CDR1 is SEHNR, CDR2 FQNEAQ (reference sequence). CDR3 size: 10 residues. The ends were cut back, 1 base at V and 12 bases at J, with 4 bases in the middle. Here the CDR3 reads CASSLVGQFF. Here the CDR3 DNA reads TGTGCCAGCAGCTTAGTTGGGCAGTTCTTC.

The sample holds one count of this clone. CDR3 residues: CASSLISGSTNYGYTF. For the CDR3, the DNA is TGTGCCAGCAGTTTAATATCAGGGAGCACTAACTATGGCTACACCTTC. J is TRBJ1-2 and V is TRBV28, with TRBD1 as a possible D gene (5 bases). The V end lost 2 bases, the J end lost 0 bases, and 13 bases lay between the germline ends. CDR1 MDHEN and CDR2 SYDVKM come from the germline V gene. This CDR3 spans 16 amino acids.

The CDR3 region is CASSLGIQADSNQPQHF. The CDR3, as DNA: TGTGCCAGCAGCTTAGGGATCCAGGCGGATAGCAATCAGCCCCAGCATTTT. The chain joins TRBV7-9 to TRBJ1-5, with unresolved D. The CDR3 has 17 residues. Germline values: CDR1 SEHNR, CDR2 FQNEAQ (reference sequence). Trimming cost V 1 base and J 0 bases, with 13 bases left between them.

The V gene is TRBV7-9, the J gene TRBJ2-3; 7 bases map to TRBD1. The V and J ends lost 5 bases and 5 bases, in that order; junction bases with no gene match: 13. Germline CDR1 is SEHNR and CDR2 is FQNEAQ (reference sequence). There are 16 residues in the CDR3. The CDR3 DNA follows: TGTGCCAGCAGCCTCAGGGCAGGGGGTGTGGGAGATACGCAGTATTTT. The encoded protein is CASSLRAGGVGDTQYF.

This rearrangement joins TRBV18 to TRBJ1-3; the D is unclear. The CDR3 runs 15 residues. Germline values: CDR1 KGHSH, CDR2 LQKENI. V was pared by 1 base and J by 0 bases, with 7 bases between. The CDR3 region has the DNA TGTGCCAGCTCACCACTTTCCATCTCTGGAAACACCATATATTTT. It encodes CASSPLSISGNTIYF. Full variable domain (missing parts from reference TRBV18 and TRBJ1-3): NAGVMQNPRHLVRRRGQEARLRCSPMKGHSHVYWYRQLPEEGLKFMVYLQKENIIDESGMPKERFSAEFPKEGPSILRIQQVVRGDSAAYFCASSPLSISGNTIYFGEGSWLTVV.

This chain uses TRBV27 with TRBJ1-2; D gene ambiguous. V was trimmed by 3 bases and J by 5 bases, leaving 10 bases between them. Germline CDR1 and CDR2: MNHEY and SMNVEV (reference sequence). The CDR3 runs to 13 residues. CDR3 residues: CASSFIGDYGYTF. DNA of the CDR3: TGTGCCAGCAGTTTCATCGGTGATTATGGCTACACCTTC.

The CDR3 sequence: CASSKTPGQGPYGYTF. The CDR3 DNA reads TGTGCCAGTAGCAAGACACCGGGACAGGGGCCTTATGGCTACACCTTC. The chain carries TRBV19 and TRBJ1-2; 10 nucleotides agree with TRBD1. V lost 6 bases, J lost 5 bases, and 12 bases stayed unmatched. Germline values: CDR1 LNHDA, CDR2 SQIVND (reference sequence). The CDR3 is made up of 16 amino acids.

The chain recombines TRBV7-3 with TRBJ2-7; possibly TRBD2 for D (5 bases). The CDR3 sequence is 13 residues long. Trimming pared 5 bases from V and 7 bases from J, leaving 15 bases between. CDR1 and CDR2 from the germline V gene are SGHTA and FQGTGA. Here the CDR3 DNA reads TGTGCCAGCAGCCGATATAGCGTGGGGGAGCAGTACTTC. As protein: CASSRYSVGEQYF.